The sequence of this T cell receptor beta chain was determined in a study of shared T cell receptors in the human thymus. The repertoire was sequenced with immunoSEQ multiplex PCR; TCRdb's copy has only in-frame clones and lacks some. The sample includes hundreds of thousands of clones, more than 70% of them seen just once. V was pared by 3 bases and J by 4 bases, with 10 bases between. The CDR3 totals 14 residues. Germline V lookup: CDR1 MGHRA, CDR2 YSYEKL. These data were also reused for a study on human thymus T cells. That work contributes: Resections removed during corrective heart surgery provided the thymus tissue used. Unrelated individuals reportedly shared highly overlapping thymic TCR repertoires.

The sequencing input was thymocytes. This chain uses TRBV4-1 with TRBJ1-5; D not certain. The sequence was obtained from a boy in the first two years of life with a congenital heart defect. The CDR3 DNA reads TGCGCCAGCAGCCACTACCTTACGAATCAGCCCCAGCATTTT. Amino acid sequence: CASSHYLTNQPQHF.